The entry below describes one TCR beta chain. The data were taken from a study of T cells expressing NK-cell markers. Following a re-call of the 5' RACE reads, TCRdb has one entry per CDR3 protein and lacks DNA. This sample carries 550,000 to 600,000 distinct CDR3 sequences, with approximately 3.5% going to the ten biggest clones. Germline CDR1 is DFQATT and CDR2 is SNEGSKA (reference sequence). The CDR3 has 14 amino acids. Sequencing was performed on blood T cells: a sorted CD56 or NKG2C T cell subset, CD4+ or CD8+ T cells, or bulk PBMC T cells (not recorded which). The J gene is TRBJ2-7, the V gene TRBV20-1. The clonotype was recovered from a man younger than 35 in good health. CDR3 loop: CSARDPTNSYEQYF.